The clone carrying this TCR beta chain was found once. Among the donors, all were Caucasian adults who lived in Nashville, Tennessee. The data are from a study of shared clonotypes between healthy human individuals. Authors' processing steps: Sequence data from immunoSEQ were junction-only and lacked quality scores; consequently, filtering differed. The table came from immunoSEQ multiplex PCR; TCRdb's copy has only in-frame clones and leaves some out. V and J calls and clone size follow that table, whereas D and trimming were derived from the DNA. Of about half a million clones listed, 79% are singletons. V lost 4 bases and J lost 3, with 14 bases in between. CDR1 is SEHNR, CDR2 FQNEAQ, per germline (reference sequence). The CDR3 loop spans 15 amino acids.

The rearrangement links TRBV7-9 to TRBJ2-3; D is perhaps TRBD1 or TRBD2 (5 bases each). The sequence derives from a woman in her thirties or forties in good health. Some clones in this sample may be carry-over from other donors' samples. The sample taken for sequencing was PBMCs. The CDR3: CASSSQGVETDTQYF. Written as DNA, the CDR3 is TGTGCCAGCAGCTCCCAGGGAGTTGAGACAGATACGCAGTATTTT.